This T cell receptor (beta chain) was sequenced during a study of T cell responses to AZD1222 COVID-19 vaccine. Generated by immunoSEQ multiplex PCR, the TCRdb table keeps only in-frame clones and is missing some. The top ten hold under 5% of the sample, which has tens of thousands of clones, roughly 90% seen once. This CDR3 contains 13 residues. The V end was cut by 6 bases, the J end by 7 bases, with 13 bases between. The V gene is TRBV12-3 or TRBV12-4, the J gene TRBJ1-5; no definite D call. The sample here was peripheral blood, taken on day 0 of MenACWY control vaccination. This clonotype was obtained from an adult in good health. CDR3 sequence reads: CASSAGSGQPQHF. The CDR3 nucleotides are TGTGCCAGCAGCGCGGGATCTGGGCAGCCCCAGCATTTT.